One T cell receptor (beta chain) is described in this entry. 13 Jbeta primers and 60 Vbeta primers were used for the PCR. The protocol was immunoSEQ multiplex PCR, while the TCRdb copy is restricted to in-frame clones and leaves out a portion. In the table there are about 130,000 clones, around four fifths of which are singletons. Samples came from healthy bone marrow donors. These data originate in a study of cytomegalovirus exposure and HLA in healthy donors. The CDR3 length is 15 residues. The germline V and J ends were trimmed by 0 bases and 5 bases, with 13 bases remaining between them. The V gene's germline CDR1 is SGHTA and CDR2 FQGNSA.

V gene TRBV7-2 combines with J gene TRBJ1-1; the D gene is possibly TRBD1 (6 bases). This receptor was taken from a man younger than 40 in good health and CMV-seronegative. Sequenced input: PBMCs. The CDR3 DNA reads TGTGCCAGCAGCTTAGCGGGGGGGGCGAGTACTGAAGCTTTCTTT. Amino acids: CASSLAGGASTEAFF.